Here is one T cell receptor beta chain with its context. The V gene lost 2 bases and the J gene lost 2 bases, with 12 bases spanning the gap. Germline V gene sequence: CDR1 SGHDN, CDR2 FVKESK. The CDR3 is 15 amino acids. Methods used by the authors: Amplifying reference gene primers gave estimates of nucleated cell counts. Assay: immunoSEQ multiplex PCR; the TCRdb copy retains only in-frame clones and omits some. That table gives V, J and clone size, and the DNA gave D and trimming. This table holds 120,000 or so clones, roughly nine tenths found once. This entry comes from a study of blood T cell repertoires in COVID-19. At the level of the study: The study drew acute and convalescent COVID-19 samples from the United States, Italy and Spain. T cells, B-cell-depleted T cells, or PBMCs supplied cDNA or gDNA.

This receptor was identified in a human donor in a cohort sampled during active COVID-19. Sequencing was performed on peripheral blood. This sequence joins TRBV14 and TRBJ1-2, with D unclear. Here the CDR3 DNA reads TGTGCCAGCAGCCAACAGACGTTAGCCAACTATGGCTACACCTTC. Translated: CASSQQTLANYGYTF.